This TCR beta chain was observed in a study of blood T cell repertoires in COVID-19. In the study overall: Acute and convalescent COVID-19 specimens originated in the United States, Italy and Spain. Sources were T cells, B-cell-depleted T cells, or PBMCs; the material itself was cDNA or gDNA.

Some clones are missing from TCRdb's copy, which holds only in-frame ones; the method was immunoSEQ multiplex PCR. The sample shows fewer than 90,000 clones, 90% to 95% of them seen only once. CDR3 length: 15 amino acids. CDR1 is SGHNT and CDR2 is YYREEE in the germline V gene (reference sequence). Trimming cost V 2 bases and J 6 bases; bases outside gene matches: 7. The TCR originated in a human donor with active COVID-19. The donor label of this sample is uncertain. V is TRBV5-4 and J is TRBJ2-3; 9 bases are a match to TRBD2. Sample: peripheral blood. CDR3 protein: CASSFGGRAADTQYF. For the CDR3, the DNA is TGTGCCAGCAGCTTCGGCGGGAGGGCCGCTGATACGCAGTATTTT.